Listed here are 18 T cell receptor beta chains from one sample, sequenced in a study of cytomegalovirus exposure and HLA in healthy donors. TCRdb's copy holds only in-frame clones and misses some; the assay was immunoSEQ multiplex PCR. The table records some 150,000 clones, about 89% of them present only once. Sequenced sample: PBMCs. The receptor set was obtained from a woman between 18 and 30 years old in good health and CMV-seropositive.

This chain joins TRBV2 and TRBJ1-4; 8 nucleotides match TRBD1. V lost 8 bases to trimming and J lost 5 bases; unmatched junction nucleotides: 4. This CDR3 is 13 amino acids long. CDR1 and CDR2 from the germline V gene are SNHLY and FYNNEI. This CDR3 reads CASQDRENEKLFF. The CDR3 DNA reads TGTGCCAGCCAGGACAGGGAGAATGAAAAACTGTTTTTT.

This chain uses TRBV29-1 with TRBJ1-3; possible D gene TRBD1, 5 bases. The V end lost 5 bases, the J end lost 3 bases, and 14 bases lay between the germline ends. Germline assignment: CDR1 SQVTM and CDR2 ANQGSEA. This CDR3 has 14 residues. The CDR3 is CSVYAGQIGNTIYF. As DNA, the CDR3 is TGCAGCGTTTACGCGGGGCAAATTGGAAACACCATATATTTT.

The CDR3 DNA is TGTGCCAGTACCGAGGACAGAAGGGGTGTAAAACTGTTTTTT. It encodes CASTEDRRGVKLFF. The chain combines TRBV19 with TRBJ1-4, with a possible D match to TRBD1 (6 bases). Germline V lookup: CDR1 LNHDA, CDR2 SQIVND (reference sequence). The V gene lost 7 bases and the J gene lost 10 bases, with 19 bases spanning the gap. The length of the CDR3 is 14 residues.

The chain employs TRBV5-4 and TRBJ1-2; D is perhaps TRBD1 (5 bases). The CDR3 contains 15 residues. V shed 0 bases and J shed 4 bases, with 13 bases lying between them. Germline CDR1 is SGHNT and CDR2 is YYREEE (reference sequence). This CDR3 reads CASSLEGVSGYGYTF. The CDR3 region has the DNA TGTGCCAGCAGCTTGGAAGGGGTTTCGGGCTATGGCTACACCTTC.

This clone was detected a few times. The V call is TRBV7-2, the J call TRBJ2-3; tentative D call: TRBD2 (6 bases). Trimming pared 5 bases from V and 4 bases from J, leaving 13 bases between. This CDR3 has 14 amino acids. The V gene's germline CDR1 is SGHTA and CDR2 FQGNSA. In nucleotides, the CDR3 is TGTGCCAGCAGCACTAGCCCGAGATCAGATACGCAGTATTTT. Translated, it gives CASSTSPRSDTQYF. Based on the CDR3 plus reference TRBV7-2 and TRBJ2-3, the full variable domain is GAGVSQSPSNKVTEKGKDVELRCDPISGHTALYWYRQSLGQGLEFLIYFQGNSAPDKSGLPSDRFSAERTGGSVSTLTIQRTQQEDSAVYLCASSTSPRSDTQYFGPGTRLTVL.

V and J are TRBV21-1 and TRBJ1-5; TRBD1 is the table's D call, not checked against the DNA. TRBV21-1 is a pseudogene. The CDR3 is 17 amino acids. The DNA for the CDR3 is TGTGCCAGCAGCAATGGGCATTCAGGGGTAAAATGTCAGCCCCAGCATTTT. Translated, it gives CASSNGHSGVKCQPQHF.

The CDR3 loop reads CASSYGTRGTGELFF. For the CDR3, the DNA is TGTGCCAGCAGCTATGGGACTAGGGGCACCGGGGAGCTGTTTTTT. The rearrangement joins TRBV11-2 to TRBJ2-2, with 8 positions matching TRBD2. This CDR3 comprises 15 residues. Germline-derived CDR1 and CDR2 are SGHAT and FQNNGV. V lost 4 bases to trimming and J lost 4 bases; unmatched junction nucleotides: 5. Complete variable domain (other parts from reference TRBV11-2 and TRBJ2-2): EAGVAQSPRYKIIEKRQSVAFWCNPISGHATLYWYQQILGQGPKLLIQFQNNGVVDDSQLPKDRFSAERLKGVDSTLKIQPAKLEDSAVYLCASSYGTRGTGELFFGEGSRLTVL.

This rearrangement joins TRBV6-6 to TRBJ2-5; 11 bases map to TRBD2. Germline V gives CDR1 MNHNY, CDR2 SVGAGI (reference sequence). CDR3 length: 16 residues. V shed 2 bases, J shed 2 bases, and the junction held 4 bases outside the gene matches. CDR3 bases: TGTGCCAGCAGTTACGCTAGCGGGAGGTTACAAGAGACCCAGTACTTC. Residues: CASSYASGRLQETQYF.

The V call is TRBV25-1, the J call TRBJ2-5; perhaps TRBD1 as D (5 bases). The CDR3 extends over 13 amino acids. Germline CDR1 is MGHDK and CDR2 is SYGVNS. Trimming removed 3 bases at V and 3 bases at J, with 8 bases between. This CDR3 is CASSEAGKETQYF. The CDR3 DNA reads as TGTGCCAGCAGTGAGGCAGGGAAAGAGACCCAGTACTTC.

The genes are TRBV6-5 and TRBJ1-5; TRBD1 aligns across 8 bases. The CDR3 runs 15 residues. J was trimmed by 3 bases and V by 5 bases; bases with no gene match: 6. CDR1 and CDR2 (germline): MNHEY, SVGAGI. CDR3 residues: CASSRDRSFNQPQHF. CDR3 DNA: TGTGCCAGCAGTCGGGACAGGTCCTTCAATCAGCCCCAGCATTTT.

The chain couples TRBV29-1 to TRBJ2-1; 7 bases agree with TRBD2. There are 16 residues in the CDR3. The germline gives CDR1 SQVTM, CDR2 ANQGSEA. Trimming at V came to 0 bases and at J to 7 bases, leaving 12 bases not matched to a gene. The CDR3 DNA is TGCAGCGTTGAAGATCCACCCTGGGAGGGCCTGAATGAGCAGTTCTTC. This encodes CSVEDPPWEGLNEQFF.

The V call is TRBV7-2, the J call TRBJ2-5; 7 bases map to TRBD2. There are 17 residues in the CDR3. V dropped 0 bases and J dropped 5; count of bases not matched to a gene: 12. Germline V lookup: CDR1 SGHTA, CDR2 FQGNSA. In nucleotides, the CDR3 is TGTGCCAGCAGCTTAGCCCTGCGGGGCGGGAGCCAGGAGACCCAGTACTTC. Its protein is CASSLALRGGSQETQYF.

This chain joins TRBV15 and TRBJ2-7, with TRBD1 matching 7 bases. From germline, CDR1 is LNHNV and CDR2 YYDKDF (reference sequence). V shed 3 bases and J 5 bases; nucleotides not matched to a gene: 7. This CDR3 has 14 residues. The CDR3 is CATSRATGKNEQYF. The CDR3 nucleotides are TGTGCCACCAGCAGGGCGACAGGGAAGAACGAGCAGTACTTC.

The chain recombines TRBV5-1 with TRBJ2-7; 7 bases map to TRBD1. From germline, CDR1 is SGHRS and CDR2 YFSETQ. The CDR3 runs 15 residues. Trimming took 4 bases from V and 0 from J; bases not matched to a gene: 7. DNA of the CDR3: TGCGCCAGCAGCGGCCTGACAGGGATCTCCTACGAGCAGTACTTC. This sequence encodes CASSGLTGISYEQYF.

This clone was found a few times. The chain couples TRBV9 to TRBJ2-2, with a tentative D call TRBD2 (5 bases). This CDR3 has 14 amino acids. Per germline, CDR1 SGDLS and CDR2 YYNGEE. V lost 4 bases, J lost 6 bases, and 13 bases lay in between. CDR3 sequence reads: CASSFTSEAGELFF. DNA of the CDR3: TGTGCCAGCAGCTTTACTAGTGAAGCCGGGGAGCTGTTTTTT.

J is TRBJ2-7 and V is TRBV27; 8 nucleotides line up with TRBD2. After removal of 7 bases from V and 1 base from J, the junction contained 12 bases not matched to a gene. CDR1 and CDR2 (germline): MNHEY, SMNVEV (reference sequence). This CDR3 is built from 16 residues. Written as DNA, the CDR3 is TGTGCCAGCACCCAGCCTCGGCGGGAGGCTTCCTACGAGCAGTACTTC. Translating gives CASTQPRREASYEQYF.

This clone was observed once. This chain connects TRBV7-8 to TRBJ2-6; 10 bases align to TRBD2. V shed 5 bases and J 4 bases; nucleotides not matched to a gene: 11. CDR1 is SGHVS and CDR2 is FQNEAQ in the germline V gene. The length of the CDR3 is 18 residues. This chain's CDR3 is CASSRGLAGDSGANVLTF. The CDR3 nucleotides are TGTGCCAGCAGCCGAGGGCTAGCGGGAGATTCGGGGGCCAACGTCCTGACTTTC.

For this clone: Other DNA sequences in the sample encode the same CDR3. The chain employs TRBV29-1 and TRBJ1-2; tentatively, D is TRBD1 (5 bases). With 1 base removed from V and 8 bases from J, the gap between germline ends came to 11 bases. Germline CDR1 is SQVTM and CDR2 is ANQGSEA. The length of the CDR3 is 12 residues. The CDR3 DNA reads TGCAGCGTTGAAGGGCAGGGAAGGGGCTACACCTTC. Translation: CSVEGQGRGYTF.